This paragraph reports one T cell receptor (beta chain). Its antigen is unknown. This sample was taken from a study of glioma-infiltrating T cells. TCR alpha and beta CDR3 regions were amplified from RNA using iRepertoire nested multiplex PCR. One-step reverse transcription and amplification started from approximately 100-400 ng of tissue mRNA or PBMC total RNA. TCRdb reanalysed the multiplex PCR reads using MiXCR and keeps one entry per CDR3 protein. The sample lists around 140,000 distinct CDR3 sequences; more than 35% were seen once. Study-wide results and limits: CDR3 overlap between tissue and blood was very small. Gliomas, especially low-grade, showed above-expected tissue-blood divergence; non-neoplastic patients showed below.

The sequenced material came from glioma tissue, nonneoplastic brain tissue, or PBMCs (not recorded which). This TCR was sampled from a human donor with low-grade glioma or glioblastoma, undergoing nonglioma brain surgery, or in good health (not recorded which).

DNA for the CDR3: TGCAGTGCGGGGACAGGGTTTGGAGCTTTCTTT. This codes for CSAGTGFGAFF. This rearrangement joins TRBV20-1 to TRBJ1-1; 9 bases agree with TRBD1. The CDR3 is made up of 11 amino acids. The V segment lost 6 bases and the J segment 10 bases; nucleotides outside the gene matches: 6. Germline CDR1 reads DFQATT; CDR2 reads SNEGSKA (reference sequence).